This TCR beta chain was recorded in a study of neurological immune-mediated disorders. This clonotype was recorded at least ten times. The CDR3 loop spans 15 amino acids. Germline V gene lookup returns CDR1 SGHRS and CDR2 YFSETQ. V was shortened by 3 bases and J by 3 bases, with 16 bases between the two germline ends. TCRdb processed the 5' RACE reads anew with MiXCR; each CDR3 protein has one entry. The repertoire holds approximately 77,000 distinct CDR3 sequences, with around 9.9% as singletons. This TCR was sampled from a man over 45 in good health. The sequencing sample was made of PBMCs. The chain uses TRBV5-1 and TRBJ2-7, with D perhaps TRBD1 (7 bases). The CDR3: CASSSQGGMDYEQYF. The CDR3, as DNA: TGCGCCAGCAGCTCCCAGGGGGGAATGGACTACGAGCAGTACTTC.